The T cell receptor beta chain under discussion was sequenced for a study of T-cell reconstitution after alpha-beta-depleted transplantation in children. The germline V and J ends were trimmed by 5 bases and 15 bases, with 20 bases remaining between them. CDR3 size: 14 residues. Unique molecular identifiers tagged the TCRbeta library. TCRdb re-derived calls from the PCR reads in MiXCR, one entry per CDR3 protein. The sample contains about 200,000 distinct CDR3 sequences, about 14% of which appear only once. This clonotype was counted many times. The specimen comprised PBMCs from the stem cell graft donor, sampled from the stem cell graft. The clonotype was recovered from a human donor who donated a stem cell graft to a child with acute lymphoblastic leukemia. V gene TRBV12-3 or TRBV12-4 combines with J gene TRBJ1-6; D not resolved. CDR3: CASSVHGTADLLHF. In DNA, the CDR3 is TGTGCCAGCAGTGTACACGGCACGGCTGATCTCCTCCACTTT.